A single sample is the source of the 16 T cell receptor beta chains below, sequenced in a study of cytomegalovirus exposure and HLA in healthy donors. The primer mix had 60 Vbeta and 13 Jbeta primers. Method: immunoSEQ multiplex PCR; TCRdb's copy keeps in-frame clones and lacks some. The sample yields roughly 150,000 clones, over 70% seen once. The sequenced material came from PBMCs. These receptor sequences come from a middle-aged woman in good health and CMV-seronegative.

This clone was counted a few times. This sequence joins TRBV6-1 and TRBJ1-3; perhaps TRBD1 as D (6 bases). The CDR3 consists of 15 residues. V lost 1 base and J lost 2, with 9 bases in between. Germline CDR1 is MNHNS and CDR2 is SASEGT. CDR3 in DNA: TGTGCCAGCAGTGAAGTAGGGGGAGCTGGAAACACCATATATTTT. Its translation is CASSEVGGAGNTIYF.

This chain links TRBV10-1 with TRBJ1-2; D gene ambiguous. Per germline, CDR1 WNHNN and CDR2 SYGVQD (reference sequence). CDR3 length equals 12 residues. V lost 7 bases to trimming and J lost 1 base, with 7 bases between them. This CDR3 is CASKTNNYGYTF. CDR3 sequence (DNA): TGCGCCAGCAAAACTAATAACTATGGCTACACCTTC.

The chain combines TRBV11-3 with TRBJ2-1; D perhaps matches TRBD1 (6 bases). The CDR3 loop spans 16 amino acids. Germline lookup yields CDR1 SGHNT and CDR2 YENEEA. Trimming took 5 bases from V and 3 from J, leaving 17 bases between them. The CDR3 loop is CASSPLQGLNYNEQFF. The CDR3 DNA reads TGTGCCAGCAGCCCCTTACAGGGTCTTAACTACAATGAGCAGTTCTTC. The whole variable domain, filled in from reference TRBV11-3 and TRBJ2-1, reads EAGVVQSPRYKIIEKKQPVAFWCNPISGHNTLYWYLQNLGQGPELLIRYENEEAVDDSQLPKDRFSAERLKGVDSTLKIQPAELGDSAVYLCASSPLQGLNYNEQFFGPGTRLTVL.

The chain carries TRBV7-7 and TRBJ2-2; TRBD1 matches 10 bases. This CDR3 region has 17 residues. The V gene end was trimmed by 3 bases and the J gene end by 4 bases; junction bases not matched to a gene: 8. Germline CDR1 SSHAT, CDR2 FNYEAQ (reference sequence). The CDR3 here is CASSFGDRGLGTGELFF. The DNA for the CDR3 is TGTGCCAGCAGCTTTGGGGACAGGGGCTTGGGCACCGGGGAGCTGTTTTTT.

Concerning this clone: An end of the junction differs from the germline gene, which may be a read error. The chain has TRBV15 and TRBJ2-6; the D gene is possibly TRBD1 (6 bases). Germline CDR1 is LNHNV and CDR2 is YYDKDF (reference sequence). The CDR3 loop spans 16 amino acids. The CDR3 protein is CATSTGQHSGANGLTF. In DNA, the CDR3 is TGTGCCACCAGCACAGGACAGCACTCTGGGGCCAACGGCCTGACTTTC.

V and J are TRBV10-1 and TRBJ1-4; 7 bases fit TRBD1. V lost 6 bases to trimming and J lost 8 bases; unmatched junction nucleotides: 9. Germline CDR1 WNHNN, CDR2 SYGVQD (reference sequence). This CDR3 is 14 amino acids long. DNA for the CDR3: TGCGCCAGCAGCCTAAAACAGGGGAGAGAAAAACTGTTTTTT. Amino acids: CASSLKQGREKLFF.

V gene TRBV7-2 combines with J gene TRBJ2-3; D not resolved. Germline V gene data show CDR1 as SGHTA and CDR2 as FQGNSA. V shed 4 bases and J shed 6 bases, with 14 bases lying between them. This CDR3 is 14 amino acids long. This CDR3 reads CASSSSYNSDTQYF. The CDR3 DNA reads as TGTGCCAGCAGCTCCAGTTACAATTCTGATACGCAGTATTTT. The full variable domain, its missing parts supplied by reference TRBV7-2 and TRBJ2-3, is GAGVSQSPSNKVTEKGKDVELRCDPISGHTALYWYRQSLGQGLEFLIYFQGNSAPDKSGLPSDRFSAERTGGSVSTLTIQRTQQEDSAVYLCASSSSYNSDTQYFGPGTRLTVL.

The chain couples TRBV18 to TRBJ2-2; no definite D call. Germline V CDR1 and CDR2: KGHSH, LQKENI. The V and J ends lost 4 bases and 7 bases respectively, with 10 bases between them. CDR3 length equals 13 residues. The CDR3 region has the DNA TGTGCCAGCTCACAGCAAGAATTCGGGGAGCTGTTTTTT. Protein: CASSQQEFGELFF.

The chain uses TRBV7-9 and TRBJ2-7; 9 bases fit TRBD1. Trimming took 5 bases from V and 6 from J; bases not matched to a gene: 11. The CDR3 loop spans 15 amino acids. Germline assignment: CDR1 SEHNR and CDR2 FQNEAQ (reference sequence). The DNA for the CDR3 is TGTGCCAGCAGCCCCAGGAGGACAGGGGAGATCGAGCAGTACTTC. Protein: CASSPRRTGEIEQYF.

The genes are TRBV5-1 and TRBJ2-2; 8 positions match TRBD1. V was pared by 3 bases and J by 4 bases, with 5 bases of the junction left unmatched. The CDR3 runs to 15 residues. Germline V lookup: CDR1 SGHRS, CDR2 YFSETQ. CDR3 in DNA: TGCGCCAGCAGCTCCGGACAGGGTCGCACCGGGGAGCTGTTTTTT. Protein: CASSSGQGRTGELFF. Complete variable domain (other parts from reference TRBV5-1 and TRBJ2-2): KAGVTQTPRYLIKTRGQQVTLSCSPISGHRSVSWYQQTPGQGLQFLFEYFSETQRNKGNFPGRFSGRQFSNSRSEMNVSTLELGDSALYLCASSSGQGRTGELFFGEGSRLTVL.

The chain is built from TRBV15 and TRBJ1-4, with D unclear. This CDR3 comprises 15 residues. CDR1 and CDR2 from the germline V gene are LNHNV and YYDKDF (reference sequence). The V end was cut by 4 bases, the J end by 8 bases, with 17 bases between. The chain's CDR3 is CATSTSRGRLEKLFF. CDR3 DNA: TGTGCCACCAGCACCTCCCGGGGAAGATTAGAAAAACTGTTTTTT.

This clone showed up many times. This sequence joins TRBV6-1 and TRBJ1-3, with D unclear. Looked up from germline, CDR1 is MNHNS and CDR2 is SASEGT. This CDR3 has 14 amino acids. Trimming pared 0 bases from V and 4 bases from J, leaving 7 bases between. The CDR3 is CASSEASGGNTIYF. The CDR3 coding sequence is TGTGCCAGCAGTGAAGCGAGCGGAGGAAACACCATATATTTT.

V gene TRBV18 combines with J gene TRBJ1-3, with D possibly being TRBD1 (5 bases). There are 17 residues in the CDR3. Trimming took off 2 bases at V and 4 bases at J, with 18 bases between the two ends. Germline CDR1 KGHSH, CDR2 LQKENI. The CDR3 reads CASSPDSHYYLGNTIYF. The CDR3 nucleotides read TGTGCCAGCTCACCAGACAGTCACTATTACCTGGGAAACACCATATATTTT.

The chain uses TRBV5-1 and TRBJ2-5; D ambiguous. This CDR3 spans 13 amino acids. V dropped 3 bases and J dropped 3 bases, with 9 bases sitting between them. The germline CDR1 and CDR2 sequences are SGHRS and YFSETQ. CDR3 residues: CASSSVPEETQYF. The CDR3 DNA follows: TGCGCCAGCAGCTCAGTTCCCGAAGAGACCCAGTACTTC.

The rearrangement links TRBV5-8 to TRBJ1-6; no reliable D call. The CDR3 has 13 residues. Trimming left V 7 bases short and J 0 bases short, with 5 bases between. Germline CDR1 and CDR2: SGHTS and YDEGEE. CDR3 sequence: CASPGSYNSPLHF. The CDR3 DNA sequence: TGTGCCAGCCCCGGCTCCTATAATTCACCCCTCCACTTT.

The chain joins TRBV7-9 to TRBJ1-2; 8 bases match TRBD1. CDR3 length: 16 amino acids. J was trimmed by 6 bases and V by 3 bases; bases with no gene match: 12. Germline V gives CDR1 SEHNR, CDR2 FQNEAQ (reference sequence). The CDR3 reads CASSFSLGQGGDGYTF. The CDR3 nucleotides are TGTGCCAGCAGCTTCTCCCTAGGACAGGGAGGCGATGGCTACACCTTC.